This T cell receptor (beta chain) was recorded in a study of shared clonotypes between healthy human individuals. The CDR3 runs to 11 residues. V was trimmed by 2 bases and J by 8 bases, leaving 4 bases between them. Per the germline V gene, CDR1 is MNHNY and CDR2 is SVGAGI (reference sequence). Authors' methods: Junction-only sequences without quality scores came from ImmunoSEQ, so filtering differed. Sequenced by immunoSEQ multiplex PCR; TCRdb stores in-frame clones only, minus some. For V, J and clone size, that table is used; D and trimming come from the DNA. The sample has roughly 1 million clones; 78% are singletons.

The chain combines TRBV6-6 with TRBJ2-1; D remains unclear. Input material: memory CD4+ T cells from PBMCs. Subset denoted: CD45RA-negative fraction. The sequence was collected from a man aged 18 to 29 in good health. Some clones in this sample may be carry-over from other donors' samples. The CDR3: CASSYADEQFF. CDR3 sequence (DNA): TGTGCCAGCAGTTACGCGGATGAGCAGTTCTTC.